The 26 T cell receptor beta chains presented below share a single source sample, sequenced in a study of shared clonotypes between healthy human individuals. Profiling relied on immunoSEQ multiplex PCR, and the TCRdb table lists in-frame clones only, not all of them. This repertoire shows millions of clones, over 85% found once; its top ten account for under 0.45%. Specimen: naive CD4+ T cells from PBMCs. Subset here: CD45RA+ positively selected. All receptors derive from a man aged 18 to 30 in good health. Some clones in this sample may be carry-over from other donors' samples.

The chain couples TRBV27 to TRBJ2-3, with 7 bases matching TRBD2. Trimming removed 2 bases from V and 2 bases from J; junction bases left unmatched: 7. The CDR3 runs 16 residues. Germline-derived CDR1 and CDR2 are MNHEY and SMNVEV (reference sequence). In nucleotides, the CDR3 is TGTGCCAGCAGTTTAGCGGGAGTCCCCCCCACAGATACGCAGTATTTT. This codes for CASSLAGVPPTDTQYF.

CDR3 sequence reads: CASSLEESYEQYF. In DNA, the CDR3 is TGTGCCAGCAGCTTGGAAGAATCCTACGAGCAGTACTTC. The gene calls are TRBV7-9 and TRBJ2-7; no reliable D call. The ends were cut back, 3 bases at V and 1 base at J, with 7 bases in the middle. CDR3 length equals 13 residues. CDR1 is SEHNR, CDR2 FQNEAQ, per germline (reference sequence).

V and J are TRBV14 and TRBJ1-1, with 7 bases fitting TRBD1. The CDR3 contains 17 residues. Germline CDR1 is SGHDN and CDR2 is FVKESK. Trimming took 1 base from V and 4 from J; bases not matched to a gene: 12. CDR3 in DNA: TGTGCCAGCAGCCAAGTCGGGACAGAATTTTCCGTCACTGAAGCTTTCTTT. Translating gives CASSQVGTEFSVTEAFF. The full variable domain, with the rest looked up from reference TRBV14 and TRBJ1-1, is EAGVTQFPSHSVIEKGQTVTLRCDPISGHDNLYWYRRVMGKEIKFLLHFVKESKQDESGMPNNRFLAERTGGTYSTLKVQPAELEDSGVYFCASSQVGTEFSVTEAFFGQGTRLTVV.

The CDR3 loop is CASSPMTGINQPQHF. CDR3 in DNA: TGTGCCAGCAGCCCGATGACAGGGATCAATCAGCCCCAGCATTTT. V usage is TRBV6-5 and J usage is TRBJ1-5; 7 nucleotides align to TRBD1. The length of the CDR3 is 15 residues. The V and J ends lost 6 bases and 3 bases, in that order; junction bases with no gene match: 8. CDR1 MNHEY and CDR2 SVGAGI come from the germline V gene.

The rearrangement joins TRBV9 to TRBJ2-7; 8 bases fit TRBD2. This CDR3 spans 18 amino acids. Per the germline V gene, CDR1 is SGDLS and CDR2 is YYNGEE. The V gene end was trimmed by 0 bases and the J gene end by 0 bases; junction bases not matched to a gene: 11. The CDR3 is CASSVAPIREGLSYEQYF. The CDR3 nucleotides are TGTGCCAGCAGCGTAGCCCCGATTCGGGAGGGCCTCTCCTACGAGCAGTACTTC. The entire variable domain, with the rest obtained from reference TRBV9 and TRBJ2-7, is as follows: DSGVTQTPKHLITATGQRVTLRCSPRSGDLSVYWYQQSLDQGLQFLIQYYNGEERAKGNILERFSAQQFPDLHSELNLSSLELGDSALYFCASSVAPIREGLSYEQYFGPGTRLTVT.

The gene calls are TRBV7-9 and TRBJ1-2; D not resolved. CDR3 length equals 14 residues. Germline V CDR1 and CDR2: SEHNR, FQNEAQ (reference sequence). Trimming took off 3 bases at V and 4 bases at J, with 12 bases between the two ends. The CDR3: CASSFTVPGYGYTF. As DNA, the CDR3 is TGTGCCAGCAGCTTCACGGTACCGGGCTATGGCTACACCTTC.

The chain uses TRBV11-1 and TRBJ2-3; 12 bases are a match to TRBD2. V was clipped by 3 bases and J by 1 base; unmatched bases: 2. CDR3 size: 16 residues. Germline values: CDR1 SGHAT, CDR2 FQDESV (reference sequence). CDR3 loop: CASSLTSGSRTDTQYF. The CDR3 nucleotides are TGTGCCAGCAGCTTGACTAGCGGGAGCCGCACAGATACGCAGTATTTT.

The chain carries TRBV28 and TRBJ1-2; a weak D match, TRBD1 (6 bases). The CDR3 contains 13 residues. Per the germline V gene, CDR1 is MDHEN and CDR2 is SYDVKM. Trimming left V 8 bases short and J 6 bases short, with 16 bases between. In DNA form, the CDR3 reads TGTGCCAGCCAAGGAGGGGGGATTCATGGCTACACCTTC. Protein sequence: CASQGGGIHGYTF.

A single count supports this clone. CDR3 in amino acids: CASSPGHGTSGYNEQFF. CDR3 sequence (DNA): TGTGCCAGTAGTCCAGGACACGGGACTAGCGGTTACAATGAGCAGTTCTTC. The rearrangement links TRBV19 to TRBJ2-1; TRBD2 agrees at 11 bases. With 5 bases clipped from V and 4 bases from J, the junction kept 10 bases outside the gene matches. The CDR3 runs to 17 residues. Per the germline V gene, CDR1 is LNHDA and CDR2 is SQIVND (reference sequence).

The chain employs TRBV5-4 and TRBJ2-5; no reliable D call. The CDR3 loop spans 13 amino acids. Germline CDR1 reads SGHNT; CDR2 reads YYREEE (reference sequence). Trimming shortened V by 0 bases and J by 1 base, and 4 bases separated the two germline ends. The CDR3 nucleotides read TGTGCCAGCAGCTTGGTTTTCCAAGAGACCCAGTACTTC. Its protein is CASSLVFQETQYF.

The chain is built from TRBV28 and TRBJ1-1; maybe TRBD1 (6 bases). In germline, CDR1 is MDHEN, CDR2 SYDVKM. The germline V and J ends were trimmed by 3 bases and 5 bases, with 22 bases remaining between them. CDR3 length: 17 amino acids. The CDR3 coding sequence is TGTGCCAGCAGTTTGGGGGCCTATCGGGGGAGTTTGACTGAAGCTTTCTTT. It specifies CASSLGAYRGSLTEAFF.

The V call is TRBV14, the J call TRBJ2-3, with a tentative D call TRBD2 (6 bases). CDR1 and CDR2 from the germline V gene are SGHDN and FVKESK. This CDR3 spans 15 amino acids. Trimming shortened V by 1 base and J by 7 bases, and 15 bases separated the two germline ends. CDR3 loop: CASSQVSGRGYTQYF. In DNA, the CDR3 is TGTGCCAGCAGCCAAGTTTCCGGGAGAGGATATACGCAGTATTTT.

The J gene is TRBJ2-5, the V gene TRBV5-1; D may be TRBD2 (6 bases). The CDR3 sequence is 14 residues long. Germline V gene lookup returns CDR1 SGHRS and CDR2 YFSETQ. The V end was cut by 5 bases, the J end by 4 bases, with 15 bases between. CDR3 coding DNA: TGCGCCAGCAGAAACCCGGGCGGGGCAGAGACCCAGTACTTC. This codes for CASRNPGGAETQYF.

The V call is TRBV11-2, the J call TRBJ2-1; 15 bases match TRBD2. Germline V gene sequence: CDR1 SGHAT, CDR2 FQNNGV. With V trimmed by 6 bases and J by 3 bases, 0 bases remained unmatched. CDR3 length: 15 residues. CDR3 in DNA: TGTGCCAGCAGGGGACTAGCGGGAGGCTACAATGAGCAGTTCTTC. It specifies CASRGLAGGYNEQFF.

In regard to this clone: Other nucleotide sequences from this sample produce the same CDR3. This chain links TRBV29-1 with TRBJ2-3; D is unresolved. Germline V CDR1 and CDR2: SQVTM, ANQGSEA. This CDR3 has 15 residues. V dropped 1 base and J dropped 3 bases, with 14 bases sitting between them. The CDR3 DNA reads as TGCAGCGTTGAAGGGCTTCCAAGTGGTACAGATACGCAGTATTTT. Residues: CSVEGLPSGTDTQYF.

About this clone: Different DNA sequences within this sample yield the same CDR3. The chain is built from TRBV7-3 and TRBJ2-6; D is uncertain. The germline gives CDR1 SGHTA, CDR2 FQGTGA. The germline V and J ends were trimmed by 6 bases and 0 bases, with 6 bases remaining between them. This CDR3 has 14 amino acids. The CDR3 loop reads CASSPTSGANVLTF. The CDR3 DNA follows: TGTGCCAGCAGTCCAACCTCTGGGGCCAACGTCCTGACTTTC.

Here the CDR3 reads CASGSRLEQFF. The CDR3 DNA reads as TGTGCTAGTGGTTCTCGACTGGAGCAGTTCTTC. The rearrangement joins TRBV12-5 to TRBJ2-1; D is unclear. In germline, CDR1 is LGHNT, CDR2 FRNRAP. Deletions cut 4 bases from V and 10 bases from J, with 8 bases between. CDR3 length: 11 amino acids.

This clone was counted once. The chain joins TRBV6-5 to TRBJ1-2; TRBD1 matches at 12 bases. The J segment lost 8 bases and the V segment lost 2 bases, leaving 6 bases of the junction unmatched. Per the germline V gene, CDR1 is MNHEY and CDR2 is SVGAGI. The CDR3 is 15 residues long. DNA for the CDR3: TGTGCCAGCAGTTACGCCTGGGACAGGGGGCGCGGCTACACCTTC. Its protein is CASSYAWDRGRGYTF.

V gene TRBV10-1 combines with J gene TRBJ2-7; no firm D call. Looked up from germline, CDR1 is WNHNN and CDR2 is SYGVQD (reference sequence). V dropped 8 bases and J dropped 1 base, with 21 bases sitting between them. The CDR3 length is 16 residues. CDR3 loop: CASVPGFRRKSYEQYF. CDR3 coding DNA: TGCGCCAGCGTGCCAGGATTTCGACGAAAGTCCTACGAGCAGTACTTC.

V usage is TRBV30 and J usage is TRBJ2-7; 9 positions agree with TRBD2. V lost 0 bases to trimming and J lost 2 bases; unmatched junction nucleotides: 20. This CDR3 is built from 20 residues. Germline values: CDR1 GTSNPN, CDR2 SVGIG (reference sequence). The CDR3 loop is CAWSVFSPLFSGRSAYEQYF. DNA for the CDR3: TGTGCCTGGAGTGTATTCTCTCCCCTCTTTAGCGGGAGAAGCGCCTACGAGCAGTACTTC.

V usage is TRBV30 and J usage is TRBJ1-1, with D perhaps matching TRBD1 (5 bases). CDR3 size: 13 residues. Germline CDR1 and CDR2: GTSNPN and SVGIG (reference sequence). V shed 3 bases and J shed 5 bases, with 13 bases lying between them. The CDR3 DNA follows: TGTGCCTGGAGCGACAGTTGGCGGACTGAAGCTTTCTTT. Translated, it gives CAWSDSWRTEAFF.

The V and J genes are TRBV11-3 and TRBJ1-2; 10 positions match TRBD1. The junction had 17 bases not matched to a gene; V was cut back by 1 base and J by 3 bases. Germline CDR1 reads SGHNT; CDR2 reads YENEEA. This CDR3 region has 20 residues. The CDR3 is CASSLAQVTGTGAVDYGYTF. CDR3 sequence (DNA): TGTGCCAGCAGCTTAGCCCAAGTTACCGGGACAGGGGCAGTCGACTATGGCTACACCTTC.

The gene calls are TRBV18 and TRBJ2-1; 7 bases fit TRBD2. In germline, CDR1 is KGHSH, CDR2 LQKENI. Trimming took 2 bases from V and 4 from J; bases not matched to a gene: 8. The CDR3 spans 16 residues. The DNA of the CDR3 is TGTGCCAGCTCACCAAAAGCGGGACTGGGGTACAATGAGCAGTTCTTC. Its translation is CASSPKAGLGYNEQFF.

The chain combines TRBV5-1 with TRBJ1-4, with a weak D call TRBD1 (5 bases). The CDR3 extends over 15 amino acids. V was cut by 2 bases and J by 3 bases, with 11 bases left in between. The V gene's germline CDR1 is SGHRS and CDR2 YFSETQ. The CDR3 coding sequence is TGCGCCAGCAGCTTACCGAGGGGCTCTAATGAAAAACTGTTTTTT. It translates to CASSLPRGSNEKLFF. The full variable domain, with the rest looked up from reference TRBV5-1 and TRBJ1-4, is KAGVTQTPRYLIKTRGQQVTLSCSPISGHRSVSWYQQTPGQGLQFLFEYFSETQRNKGNFPGRFSGRQFSNSRSEMNVSTLELGDSALYLCASSLPRGSNEKLFFGSGTQLSVL.

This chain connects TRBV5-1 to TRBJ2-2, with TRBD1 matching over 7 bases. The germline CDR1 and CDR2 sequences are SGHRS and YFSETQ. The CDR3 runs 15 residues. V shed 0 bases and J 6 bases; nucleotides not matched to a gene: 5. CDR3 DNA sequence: TGCGCCAGCAGCTTGGCCGTCGGACAGGCCGGGGAGCTGTTTTTT. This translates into CASSLAVGQAGELFF.

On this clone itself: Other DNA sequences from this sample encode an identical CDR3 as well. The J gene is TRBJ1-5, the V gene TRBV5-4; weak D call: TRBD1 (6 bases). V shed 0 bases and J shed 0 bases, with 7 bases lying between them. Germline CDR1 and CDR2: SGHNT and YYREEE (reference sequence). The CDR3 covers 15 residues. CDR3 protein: CASSLGGGSNQPQHF. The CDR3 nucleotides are TGTGCCAGCAGCTTGGGAGGGGGTAGCAATCAGCCCCAGCATTTT. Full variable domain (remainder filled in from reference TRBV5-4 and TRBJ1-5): ETGVTQSPTHLIKTRGQQVTLRCSSQSGHNTVSWYQQALGQGPQFIFQYYREEENGRGNFPPRFSGLQFPNYSSELNVNALELDDSALYLCASSLGGGSNQPQHFGDGTRLSIL.